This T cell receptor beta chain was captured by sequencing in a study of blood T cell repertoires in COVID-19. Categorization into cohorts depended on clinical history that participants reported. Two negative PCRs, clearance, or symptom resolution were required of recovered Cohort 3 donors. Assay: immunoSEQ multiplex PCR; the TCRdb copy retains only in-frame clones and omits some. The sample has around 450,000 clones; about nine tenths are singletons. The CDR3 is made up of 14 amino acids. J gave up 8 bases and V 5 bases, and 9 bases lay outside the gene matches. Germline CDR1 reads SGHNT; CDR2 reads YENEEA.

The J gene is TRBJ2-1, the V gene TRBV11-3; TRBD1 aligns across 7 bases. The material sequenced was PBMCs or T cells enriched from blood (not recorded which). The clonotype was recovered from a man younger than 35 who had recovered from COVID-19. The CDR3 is CASSPMTGSDEQFF. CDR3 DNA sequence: TGTGCCAGCAGCCCCATGACAGGGTCGGATGAGCAGTTCTTC.